This is a list of T cell receptor beta chains from one sample in a study of human thymus T cells. Using immunoSEQ multiplex PCR, the repertoire was profiled, and TCRdb retains in-frame clones only, with some absent. The profile shows about 130,000 clones, about 93% of them singletons. Specimen: thymus tissue. Receptors were obtained from a boy under two years old with a congenital heart defect but otherwise immunologically healthy. CDR3s leave out the opening cysteine and the closing phenylalanine or tryptophan. D genes are given only for firm matches. The size of a clone is reported for some rows only, either as once, few or many, or as a class for expanded clones.

CDR3 length	V gene	D gene	J gene	clone size	CDR3 protein
14	TRBV11-2	NA	TRBJ1-4	once	ASSLDRQPHPEKLF
10	TRBV7-2	NA	TRBJ1-2	NA	ASILPGNGYT
13	TRBV6-6	NA	TRBJ2-7	NA	ASSYSRPRGYEQY
15	TRBV7-3	TRBD2	TRBJ2-1	NA	ASSLTPGGGEGNEQF
13	TRBV11-3	NA	TRBJ1-1	NA	ASSLDAGLNTEAF
11	TRBV10-3	NA	TRBJ2-7	NA	AISEKSLNEQY
13	TRBV9	NA	TRBJ1-2	NA	ASSAWDILNNGYT
16	TRBV4-2	TRBD2	TRBJ2-2	NA	ASSQDQSGGTNTGELF
14	TRBV6-1	NA	TRBJ2-2	NA	ASSGRGRRETGELF
11	TRBV5-4	NA	TRBJ2-7	once	ASSLAWAYEQY
12	TRBV2	NA	TRBJ1-6	NA	ASSTGTPNSPLH
13	TRBV4-1	TRBD1	TRBJ2-7	NA	ASSRGTGGFDEQY
14	TRBV5-5	TRBD2	TRBJ2-3	NA	ASSALTSGGKDTQY
10	TRBV4-2	TRBD1	TRBJ1-2	NA	ASSPQDRDYT
14	TRBV30	TRBD2	TRBJ2-1	NA	AWSVKELAGVGCQF
10	TRBV19	TRBD2	TRBJ2-7	NA	ASSMRGDEQY
11	TRBV10-3	NA	TRBJ1-5	NA	AISRAPNQPQH
14	TRBV28	NA	TRBJ1-1	NA	ASSPYCLCLEPEAF
14	TRBV6-1	NA	TRBJ1-5	NA	ASSEARLPRDQPQH
12	TRBV28	NA	TRBJ2-1	NA	ASSSGMQGDEQF
17	TRBV7-2	NA	TRBJ2-3	NA	ASSLAGPRPDEWADTQY
12	TRBV14	NA	TRBJ2-7	NA	ASSQASATYEQY
16	TRBV4-3	NA	TRBJ2-4	once	ASSQDLWSQRAKNIQY
12	TRBV6-6	NA	TRBJ1-2	once	ASYEFGLHYGYT
13	TRBV5-6	TRBD2	TRBJ2-7	NA	ASSLEGTSGYEQY
16	TRBV27	NA	TRBJ1-6	NA	ASSFFRDQSSYNSPLH
12	TRBV11-3	TRBD1	TRBJ1-4	NA	ASSLGTANEKLF
13	TRBV7-2	TRBD1	TRBJ1-2	NA	ASSVGQGVGGSYT
10	TRBV15	NA	TRBJ2-7	NA	ATGRTEAEQY
14	TRBV7-9	NA	TRBJ2-1	NA	ASSSAIGQTYNEQF
11	TRBV6-5	NA	TRBJ1-2	NA	ASSYRPTYGYT
13	TRBV6-5	TRBD1	TRBJ2-3	NA	ASNRDRGQTDTQY
14	TRBV4-1	TRBD2	TRBJ2-3	NA	ASSLRAGGITDTQY
17	TRBV7-2	TRBD1	TRBJ2-4	NA	ASSLDGQGPRVAKNIQY
12	TRBV6-1	NA	TRBJ1-1	NA	ASTILQGNTEAF
13	TRBV9	NA	TRBJ2-7	once	ASSVEGRLSYEQY
16	TRBV7-9	NA	TRBJ1-2	NA	ASSQGTALGVSNYGYT
14	TRBV15	NA	TRBJ1-2	NA	ATSREAISLNYGYT
11	TRBV6-5	NA	TRBJ1-1	NA	ASSYFSYTEAF